This TCR beta chain comes out of a study of T cells in Graves' hyperthyroidism and ophthalmopathy (dated by TCRdb to between 2019 and 2020). As for the study more broadly: Peripheral blood was collected at initial diagnosis, before any treatment. To identify TCR V-J signatures that set the groups apart, the researchers used a discovery cohort of 100 patients, made up of under 50 with Graves' ophthalmopathy and about 59 with stable Graves' hyperthyroidism. The approximately 90 discovery patients were randomly split 7:3 into training and test sets. According to the paper, TCR Vbeta CDR3 sequencing was carried out on approximately 140 peripheral blood samples, which came from some 41 ophthalmopathy, 80 or so hyperthyroidism and roughly 17 progressor patients. Prospective prediction of ophthalmopathy was tested in an independent validation cohort of 18 to 20 hyperthyroidism patients and around 16 patients who later progressed to ophthalmopathy. After sampling, hyperthyroidism patients received methimazole starting at 30 mg daily, and ophthalmopathy patients received high-dose intravenous methylprednisolone. In six Graves' hyperthyroidism patients, the study also compared T-cell repertoires from thyroid tissue with T-cell repertoires from blood.

Broader findings and caveats from the paper: In validation, progression to ophthalmopathy was predicted by the model with around 71% sensitivity and 72% to 85% specificity, a median of about 6.8 months before onset. In cross-validation, a model built on a 13 V-J signature told ophthalmopathy apart from stable hyperthyroidism with less than 90% sensitivity and about 81% specificity, and in testing the same model reached 80%/75%. Most expanded thyroid clonotypes (frequency above 0.001) were also found in blood, which suggests that blood repertoires may mirror thyroid immune responses. No statistical method was used to fix the sample size in advance, and group allocation was not hidden from the investigators.

A patient counted as having stable Graves' hyperthyroidism if no progression to ophthalmopathy occurred over 18 months of follow-up. Hyperthyroidism patients were newly diagnosed, with disease duration under 2 months, and aged 18 to 65 years. The study excluded patients with uncontrolled infections, other autoimmune diseases, pregnancy or lactation. Diagnoses relied on clinical symptoms, serum thyroxine and TRAb, thyroid ultrasound and orbital computed tomography. PBMCs were separated from around 9.1 ml of fresh peripheral blood using Ficoll-Paque density gradient centrifugation. Total RNA was extracted using Trizol reagent, and RNA quality was assessed on an Agilent 2100 Bioanalyzer. The TCR beta CDR3 regions were amplified from RNA transcripts. The TCR CDR3 was subjected to a first round of RT-PCR using the HTBI primer set and the Qiagen OneStep RT-PCR kit. Libraries were constructed in a second round of multiplex PCR, after which size selection and purification were performed. Libraries were sequenced paired-end with 100 bp reads on an Illumina HiSeq2000. Under the source paper's analysis protocol: SOAPnuke was used to process the raw data, with reads discarded if the reads contained adapters or uncalled bases, had a mean Phred below 15, or lacked an exact constant-primer or identifier match. High-quality paired reads were merged with COPE v1.2.5, and unique nucleotide sequences were defined as clonotypes. MiTCR v1.1 was used to align the clonotypes against IMGT TRBV, TRBD and TRBJ reference segments. Only V-J combinations with frequency above 0.0001, covering 99% to 99.2% of repertoires, were analysed. A TCS score was defined as the ratio between F50 (clonal expansion) and ExV (chaos), using BLOSUM62-based TCRdist between CDR3 peptides within each V-J. Welch's t-statistics and random forest reduced approximately 520 V-J features to 10 to 15, which were used in a naive Bayes classifier (R e1071). The public reads were reanalyzed by TCRdb: fastp trimming at Q25, MiXCR alignment, in-frame beta chains only. Each CDR3 protein gets just one entry, which takes the most common genes and DNA from the rows behind it. The authors' filters were not applied to this entry. Within this sample are about 350,000 distinct CDR3 sequences, with approximately 15% of them counted one time only. The ten largest clones represent about 26% of the sample.

Per the germline V gene (reference sequence), DFQATT is the CDR1 and SNEGSKA is the CDR2. The cysteine opens and the phenylalanine closes a CDR3 of 15 amino acids. Just CDR3 DNA is preserved here, 45 bases in frame from base 1. V loses 5 bases of germline sequence and J loses 4 bases, and the interval between the two ends is 18 bases. This clonotype was detected many times. No antigen is known for it. No much larger clonotype is one base removed from it; base qualities were not supplied. Sequencing was performed on blood. This TCR derives from a woman under 40 with Graves' hyperthyroidism. In this chain, TRBV20-1 is recombined with TRBJ2-1; TRBD2 might be the D gene, on 6 matching bases. CDR3 reads: CSARFRRGQYNEQFF. The DNA sequence reads TGCAGTGCTCGGTTCCGGCGGGGTCAATACAATGAGCAGTTCTTC.